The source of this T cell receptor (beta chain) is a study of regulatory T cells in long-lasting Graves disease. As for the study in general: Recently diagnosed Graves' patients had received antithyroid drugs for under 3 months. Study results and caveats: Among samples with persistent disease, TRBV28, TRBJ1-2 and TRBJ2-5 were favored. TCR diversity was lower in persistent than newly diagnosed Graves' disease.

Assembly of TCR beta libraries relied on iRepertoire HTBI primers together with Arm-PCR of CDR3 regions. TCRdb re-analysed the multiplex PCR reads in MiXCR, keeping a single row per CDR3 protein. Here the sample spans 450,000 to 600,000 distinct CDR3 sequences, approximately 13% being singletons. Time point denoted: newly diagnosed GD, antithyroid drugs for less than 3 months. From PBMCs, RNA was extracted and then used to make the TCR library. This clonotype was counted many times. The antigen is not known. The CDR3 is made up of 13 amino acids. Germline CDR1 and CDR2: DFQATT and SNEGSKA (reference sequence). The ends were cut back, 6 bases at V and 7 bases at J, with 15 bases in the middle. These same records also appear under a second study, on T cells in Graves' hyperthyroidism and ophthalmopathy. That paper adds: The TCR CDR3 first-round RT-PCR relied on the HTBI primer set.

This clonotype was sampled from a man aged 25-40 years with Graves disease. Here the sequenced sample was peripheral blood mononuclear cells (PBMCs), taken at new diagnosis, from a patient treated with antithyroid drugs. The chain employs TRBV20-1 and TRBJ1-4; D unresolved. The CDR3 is CSAIETGREKLFF. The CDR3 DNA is TGCAGTGCAATAGAGACTGGACGTGAAAAACTGTTTTTT.